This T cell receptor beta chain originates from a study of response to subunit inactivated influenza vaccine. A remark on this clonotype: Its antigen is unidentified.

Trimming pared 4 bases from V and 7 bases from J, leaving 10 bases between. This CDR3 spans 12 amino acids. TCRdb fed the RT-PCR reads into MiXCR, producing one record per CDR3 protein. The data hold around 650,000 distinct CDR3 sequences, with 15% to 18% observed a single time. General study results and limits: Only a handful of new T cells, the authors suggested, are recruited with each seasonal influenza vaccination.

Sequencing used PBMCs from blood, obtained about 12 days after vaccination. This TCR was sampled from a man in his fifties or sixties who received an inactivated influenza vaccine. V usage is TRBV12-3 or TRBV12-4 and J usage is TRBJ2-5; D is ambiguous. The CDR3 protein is CASSSIIWTQYF. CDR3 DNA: TGTGCCAGCAGTTCCATTATTTGGACCCAGTACTTC.